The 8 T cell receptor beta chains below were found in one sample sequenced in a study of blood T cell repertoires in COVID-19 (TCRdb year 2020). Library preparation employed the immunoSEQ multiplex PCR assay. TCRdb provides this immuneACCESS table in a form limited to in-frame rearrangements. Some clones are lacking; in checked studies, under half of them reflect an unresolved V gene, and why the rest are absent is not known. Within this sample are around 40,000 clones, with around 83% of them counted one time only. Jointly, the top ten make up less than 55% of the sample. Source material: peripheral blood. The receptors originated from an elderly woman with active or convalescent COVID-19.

The CDR3 reads CASSLGQGSNQPQHF. Here the CDR3 DNA reads TGTGCCAGCAGCCTGGGACAGGGGAGCAATCAGCCCCAGCATTTT. The V gene is TRBV27, the J gene TRBJ1-5; 10 bases agree with TRBD1. The CDR3 is made up of 15 amino acids. Germline trimming cut 6 bases from V and 1 base from J; bases unmatched to any gene: 3. Per germline, CDR1 MNHEY and CDR2 SMNVEV (reference sequence).

The DNA of the CDR3 is TGTGCCTGGAGCCCCCGGGGAACTAATGAAAAACTGTTTTTT. This encodes CAWSPRGTNEKLFF. The chain recombines TRBV30 with TRBJ1-4; D unclear. V dropped 3 bases and J dropped 1 base, with 9 bases sitting between them. CDR1 is GTSNPN and CDR2 is SVGIG in the germline V gene (reference sequence). The CDR3 is 14 amino acids.

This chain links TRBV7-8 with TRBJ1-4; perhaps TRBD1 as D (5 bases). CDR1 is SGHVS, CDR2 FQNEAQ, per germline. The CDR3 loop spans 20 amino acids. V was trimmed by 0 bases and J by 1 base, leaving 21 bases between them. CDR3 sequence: CASSLAFVSGRRGTNEKLFF. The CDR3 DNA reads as TGTGCCAGCAGCTTAGCTTTCGTGTCGGGCAGGAGGGGAACTAATGAAAAACTGTTTTTT.

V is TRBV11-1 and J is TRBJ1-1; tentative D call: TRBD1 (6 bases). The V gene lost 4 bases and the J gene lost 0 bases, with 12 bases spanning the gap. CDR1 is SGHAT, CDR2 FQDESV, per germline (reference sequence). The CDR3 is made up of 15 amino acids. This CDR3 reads CASSYRGAMNTEAFF. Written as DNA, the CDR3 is TGTGCCAGCAGCTACCGGGGGGCCATGAACACTGAAGCTTTCTTT.

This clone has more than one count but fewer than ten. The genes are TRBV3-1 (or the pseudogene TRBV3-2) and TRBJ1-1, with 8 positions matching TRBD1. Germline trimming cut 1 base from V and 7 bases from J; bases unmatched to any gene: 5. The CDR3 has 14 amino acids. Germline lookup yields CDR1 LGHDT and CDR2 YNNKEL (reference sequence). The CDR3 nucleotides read TGTGCCAGCAGCCAAGGAGTGGGACAGGTTGAAGCTTTCTTT. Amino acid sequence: CASSQGVGQVEAFF.

The CDR3 bases are TGTGCCAGCAGCTCTCGGTACCTCAACGTCCTGACTTTC. Protein: CASSSRYLNVLTF. The chain has TRBV7-9 and TRBJ2-6; D not resolved. Germline V lookup: CDR1 SEHNR, CDR2 FQNEAQ (reference sequence). CDR3 length equals 13 residues. V was cut by 4 bases and J by 9 bases, with 10 bases left in between.

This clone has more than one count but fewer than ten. The DNA of the CDR3 is TGTGCCAGCAGTGAATCCGGGACAGCTACGCTTCATGAAAAACTGTTTTTT. It codes for CASSESGTATLHEKLFF. V and J are TRBV25-1 and TRBJ1-4; 7 bases align to TRBD1. V gave up 1 base and J gave up 6 bases; unmatched junction bases: 11. CDR1 is MGHDK, CDR2 SYGVNS, per germline. The CDR3 is 17 amino acids. The full variable domain, completed using reference TRBV25-1 and TRBJ1-4, is EADIYQTPRYLVIGTGKKITLECSQTMGHDKMYWYQQDPGMELHLIHYSYGVNSTEKGDLSSESTVSRIRTEHFPLTLESARPSHTSQYLCASSESGTATLHEKLFFGSGTQLSVL.

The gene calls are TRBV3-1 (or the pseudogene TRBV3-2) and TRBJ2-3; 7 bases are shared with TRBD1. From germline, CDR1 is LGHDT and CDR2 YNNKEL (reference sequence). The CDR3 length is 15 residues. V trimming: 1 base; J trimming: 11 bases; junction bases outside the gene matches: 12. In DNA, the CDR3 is TGTGCCAGCAGCCAAGTCGGGGACAGTTTAGGGGGGCAGTATTTT. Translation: CASSQVGDSLGGQYF.